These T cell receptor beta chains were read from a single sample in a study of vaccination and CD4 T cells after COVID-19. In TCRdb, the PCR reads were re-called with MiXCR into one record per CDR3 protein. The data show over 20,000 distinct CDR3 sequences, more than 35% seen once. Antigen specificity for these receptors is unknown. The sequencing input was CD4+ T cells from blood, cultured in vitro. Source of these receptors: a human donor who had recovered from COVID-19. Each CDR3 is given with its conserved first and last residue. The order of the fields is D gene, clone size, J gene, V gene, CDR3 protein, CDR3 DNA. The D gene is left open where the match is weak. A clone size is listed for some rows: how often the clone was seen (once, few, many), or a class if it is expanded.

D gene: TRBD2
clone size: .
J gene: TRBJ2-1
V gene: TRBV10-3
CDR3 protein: CAISESGTSAYNEQFF
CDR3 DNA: TGTGCCATCAGTGAGTCCGGGACTAGCGCCTACAATGAGCAGTTCTTC

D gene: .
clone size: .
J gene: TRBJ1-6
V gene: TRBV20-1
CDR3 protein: CSASKTGGDEQYFGPGSPLHF
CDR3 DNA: .

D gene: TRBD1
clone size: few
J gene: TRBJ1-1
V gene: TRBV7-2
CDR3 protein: CASRRDRALNTEAFF
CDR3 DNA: TGTGCCAGCCGCCGGGACAGGGCCCTGAACACTGAAGCTTTCTTT

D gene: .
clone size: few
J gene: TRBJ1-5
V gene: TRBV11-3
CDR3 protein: CASSLDSSNQPQHF
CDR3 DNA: TGTGCCAGCAGCTTAGATTCCAGCAATCAGCCCCAGCATTTT

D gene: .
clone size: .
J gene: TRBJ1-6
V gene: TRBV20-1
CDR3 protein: CSARGQSNLSPLHF
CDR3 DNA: TGCAGTGCTAGAGGGCAGTCAAACCTCTCACCCCTCCACTTT

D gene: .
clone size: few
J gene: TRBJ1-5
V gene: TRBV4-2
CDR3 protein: CASSQDFQGHNQPQHF
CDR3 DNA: TGTGCCAGCAGCCAAGATTTCCAGGGACACAATCAGCCCCAGCATTTT

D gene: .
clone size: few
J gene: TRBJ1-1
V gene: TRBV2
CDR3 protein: CASSLDGNTEAFF
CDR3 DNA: TGTGCCAGCAGTTTGGACGGGAACACTGAAGCTTTCTTT

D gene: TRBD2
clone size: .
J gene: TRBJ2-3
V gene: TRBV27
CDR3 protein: CASSSRLAGGASTDTQYF
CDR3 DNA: TGTGCCAGCAGTTCCCGACTAGCGGGGGGCGCTAGCACAGATACGCAGTATTTT

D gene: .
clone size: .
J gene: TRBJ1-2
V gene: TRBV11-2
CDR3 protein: CASSPGLVGLNSNYGYTF
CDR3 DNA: TGTGCCAGCAGCCCGGGCTTGGTTGGACTTAACTCTAACTATGGCTACACCTTC

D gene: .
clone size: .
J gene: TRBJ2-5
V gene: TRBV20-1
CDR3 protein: CSAAEQGRRQETQYF
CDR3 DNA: TGCAGTGCCGCAGAACAGGGTAGGCGCCAAGAGACCCAGTACTTC

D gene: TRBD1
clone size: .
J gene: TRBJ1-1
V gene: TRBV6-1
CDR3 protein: CASSPGTVNTEAFF
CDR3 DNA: TGTGCCAGCAGCCCCGGGACAGTCAACACTGAAGCTTTCTTT

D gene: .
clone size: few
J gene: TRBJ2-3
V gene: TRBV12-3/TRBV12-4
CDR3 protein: CASSQGLEGVRLSTDTQYF
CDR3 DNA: TGTGCCAGCAGCCAGGGGTTGGAGGGGGTCCGACTTAGCACAGATACGCAGTATTTT

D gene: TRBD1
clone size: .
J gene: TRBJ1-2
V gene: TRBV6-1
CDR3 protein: CASTQQGALVYGYTF
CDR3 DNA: TGTGCCAGCACTCAACAGGGGGCTTTGGTATATGGCTACACCTTC

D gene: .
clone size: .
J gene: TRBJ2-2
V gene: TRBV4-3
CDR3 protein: CASSQDQAGELFF
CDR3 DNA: TGCGCCAGCAGCCAAGACCAGGCCGGGGAGCTGTTTTTT

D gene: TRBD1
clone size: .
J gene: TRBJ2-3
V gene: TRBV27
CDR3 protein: CASSLVTGGGTDTQYF
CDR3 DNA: TGTGCCAGCAGTTTGGTGACAGGGGGCGGCACAGATACGCAGTATTTT

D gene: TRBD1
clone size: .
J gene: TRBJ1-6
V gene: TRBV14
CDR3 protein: CASSPFGQGAGSPLHF
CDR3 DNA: TGTGCCAGCAGCCCCTTTGGCCAGGGGGCAGGTTCACCCCTCCACTTT

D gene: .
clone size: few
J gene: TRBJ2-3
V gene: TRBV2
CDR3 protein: CASRTDTDTQYF
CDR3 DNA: TGTGCCAGCCGGACAGACACAGATACGCAGTATTTT

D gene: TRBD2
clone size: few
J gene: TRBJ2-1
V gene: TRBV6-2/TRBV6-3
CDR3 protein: CASSDRSGSSYNEQFF
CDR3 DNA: TGTGCCAGCAGTGACCGTAGCGGGTCGTCCTACAATGAGCAGTTCTTC

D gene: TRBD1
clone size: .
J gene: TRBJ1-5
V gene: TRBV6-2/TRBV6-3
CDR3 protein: CASSPSGQGRGQPQHF
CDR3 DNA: TGTGCCAGCAGCCCGTCGGGACAGGGGAGGGGACAGCCCCAGCATTTT

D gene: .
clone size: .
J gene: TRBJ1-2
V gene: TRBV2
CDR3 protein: CASSEKGYGYTF
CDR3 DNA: TGTGCCAGCAGCGAGAAGGGGTATGGCTACACCTTC

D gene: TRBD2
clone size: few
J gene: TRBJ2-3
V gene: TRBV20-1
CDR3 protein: CSARDPSGSSETQYF
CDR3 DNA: TGCAGTGCTAGAGACCCTAGCGGGAGCTCCGAGACGCAGTATTTT

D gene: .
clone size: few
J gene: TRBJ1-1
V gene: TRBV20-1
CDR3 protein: CSTRGGGRGGSSEAFF
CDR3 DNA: TGCAGTACTAGGGGTGGGGGCCGAGGGGGATCGTCTGAAGCTTTCTTT

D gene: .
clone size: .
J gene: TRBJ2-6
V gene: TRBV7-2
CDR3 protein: CASRTPTGANVLTF
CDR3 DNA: TGTGCCAGCAGGACGCCCACCGGGGCCAACGTCCTGACTTTC

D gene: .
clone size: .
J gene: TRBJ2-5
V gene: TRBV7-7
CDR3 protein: CASRPGLTARWTQYF
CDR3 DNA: TGTGCCAGCAGGCCGGGACTCACGGCAAGGTGGACCCAGTACTTC

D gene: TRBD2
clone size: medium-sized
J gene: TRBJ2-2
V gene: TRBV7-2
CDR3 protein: CASSSRPLAGGNTGELFF
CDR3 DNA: TGTGCCAGCAGCTCACGCCCACTAGCGGGGGGGAACACCGGGGAGCTGTTTTTT

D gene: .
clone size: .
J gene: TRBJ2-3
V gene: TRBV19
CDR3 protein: CASSIVAGSSTDTQYF
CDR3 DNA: TGTGCCAGTAGTATAGTGGCAGGGTCTAGCACAGATACGCAGTATTTT

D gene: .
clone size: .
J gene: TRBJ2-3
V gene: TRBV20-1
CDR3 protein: CSARESGETDTQYF
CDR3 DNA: TGCAGTGCTAGAGAATCCGGAGAGACAGATACGCAGTATTTT

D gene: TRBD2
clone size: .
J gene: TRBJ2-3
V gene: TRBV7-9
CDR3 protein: CASSLAGGTDTQYF
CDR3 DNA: TGTGCCAGCAGCTTAGCGGGAGGGACAGATACGCAGTATTTT

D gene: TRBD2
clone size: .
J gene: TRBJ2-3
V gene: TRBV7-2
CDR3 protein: CASSLYKGRAGRTDTQYF
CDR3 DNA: TGTGCCAGCAGCTTATATAAGGGGAGAGCGGGGCGCACAGATACGCAGTATTTT

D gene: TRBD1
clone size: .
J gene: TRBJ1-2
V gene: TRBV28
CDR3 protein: CASRTGFNDGYTF
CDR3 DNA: TGTGCCAGCAGGACAGGGTTTAATGATGGCTACACCTTC

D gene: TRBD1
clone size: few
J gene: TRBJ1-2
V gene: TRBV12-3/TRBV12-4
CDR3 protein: CASTPTGSYYGYTF
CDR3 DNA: TGTGCCAGCACCCCGACAGGGTCATACTATGGCTACACCTTC

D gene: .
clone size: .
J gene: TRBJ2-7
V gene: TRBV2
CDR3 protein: CASRNGALGEQYF
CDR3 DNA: TGTGCCAGCAGGAATGGGGCTTTAGGAGAGCAGTACTTC

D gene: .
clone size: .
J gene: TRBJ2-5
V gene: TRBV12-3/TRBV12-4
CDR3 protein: CASSLTAQTQYF
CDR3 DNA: TGTGCCAGCAGTTTAACGGCTCAGACCCAGTACTTC

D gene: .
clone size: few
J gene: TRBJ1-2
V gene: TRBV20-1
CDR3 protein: CSAPIRARWGSQYGYTF
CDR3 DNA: TGCAGTGCCCCAATCAGGGCAAGGTGGGGGAGCCAATATGGCTACACCTTC

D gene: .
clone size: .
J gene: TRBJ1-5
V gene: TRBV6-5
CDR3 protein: CASSYILQLGPQHF
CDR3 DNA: TGTGCCAGCAGTTATATCTTACAGTTAGGGCCCCAGCATTTT

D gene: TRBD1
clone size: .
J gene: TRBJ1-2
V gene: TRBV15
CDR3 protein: CATSRDRAGGGYTF
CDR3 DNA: TGTGCCACCAGCAGAGATCGGGCAGGGGGAGGCTACACCTTC

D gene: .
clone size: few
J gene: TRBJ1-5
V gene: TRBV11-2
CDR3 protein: CASSQGNQPQHF
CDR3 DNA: TGTGCCAGCAGCCAAGGGAATCAGCCCCAGCATTTT

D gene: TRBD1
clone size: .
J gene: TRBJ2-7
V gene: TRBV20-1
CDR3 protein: CSPSTGVQDEQYF
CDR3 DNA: TGCAGTCCTTCAACAGGGGTGCAGGACGAGCAGTACTTC

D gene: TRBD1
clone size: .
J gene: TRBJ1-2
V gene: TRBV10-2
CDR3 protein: CASSEGDRGLHTF
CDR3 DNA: TGCGCCAGCAGTGAGGGGGACAGGGGACTGCACACCTTC

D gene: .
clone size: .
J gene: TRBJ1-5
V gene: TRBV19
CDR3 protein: CASSKFEISPQPQHF
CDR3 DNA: TGTGCCAGTAGTAAATTCGAAATCAGTCCCCAGCCCCAGCATTTT

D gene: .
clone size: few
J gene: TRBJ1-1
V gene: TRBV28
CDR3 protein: CASSSLHLLGTEAFF
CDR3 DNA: TGTGCCAGCAGTTCTCTTCACTTGCTGGGCACTGAAGCTTTCTTT

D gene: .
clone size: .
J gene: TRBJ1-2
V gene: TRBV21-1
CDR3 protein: CASSKLQDYGYTF
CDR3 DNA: TGTGCCAGCAGCAAATTACAGGATTATGGCTACACCTTC

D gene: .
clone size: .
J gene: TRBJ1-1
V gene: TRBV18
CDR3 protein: CASSPGQSSEAFF
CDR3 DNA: TGTGCCAGCTCACCAGGACAGTCCAGCGAGGCTTTCTTT

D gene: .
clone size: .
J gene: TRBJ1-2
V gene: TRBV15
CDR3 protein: CATSRGHNYGYTF
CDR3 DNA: TGTGCCACCAGCAGAGGACATAACTATGGCTACACCTTC

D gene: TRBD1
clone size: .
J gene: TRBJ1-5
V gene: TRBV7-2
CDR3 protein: CASSLESGGNNQPQHF
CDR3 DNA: TGTGCCAGCAGCTTAGAATCAGGGGGAAACAATCAGCCCCAGCATTTT

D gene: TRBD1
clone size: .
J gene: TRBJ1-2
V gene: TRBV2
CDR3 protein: CASSGSGQGKAYGYTF
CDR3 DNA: TGTGCCAGCAGTGGTTCGGGACAGGGAAAGGCCTATGGCTACACCTTC

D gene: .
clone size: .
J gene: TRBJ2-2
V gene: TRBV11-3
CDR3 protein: CASSLSGLAMNTGELFF
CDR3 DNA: TGTGCCAGCAGCTTAAGCGGGCTAGCGATGAACACCGGGGAGCTGTTTTTT

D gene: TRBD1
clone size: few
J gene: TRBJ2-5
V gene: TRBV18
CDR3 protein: CASSPPGRGRETQYF
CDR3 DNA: TGTGCCAGCTCACCACCGGGCAGGGGGCGAGAGACCCAGTACTTC

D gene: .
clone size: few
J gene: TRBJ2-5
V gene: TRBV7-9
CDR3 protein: CASSSNRDILAGTQYF
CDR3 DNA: TGTGCCAGCAGCTCCAACCGGGACATCCTGGCTGGGACCCAGTACTTC